These T cell receptor beta chains were read from a single sample in a study of cytomegalovirus exposure and HLA in healthy donors. Assay used: immunoSEQ multiplex PCR; TCRdb lists only in-frame clones, some missing. This sample has roughly 120,000 clones, with 79% found just once. Sequencing was done on a sample of PBMCs. These receptors all come from a man younger than 40 in good health and CMV-seropositive. CDR3s include the opening cysteine and the closing phenylalanine or tryptophan. A D gene is named only where the DNA matches it firmly. Rows give clone size only sometimes, using once, few, many, or a class for an expanded clone.

J gene	clone size	D gene	V gene	CDR3 DNA	CDR3 protein
TRBJ1-3	once	.	TRBV4-3	TGCGCCAGCAGCCAACGAACAGGAATCTCTGGAAACACCATATATTTT	CASSQRTGISGNTIYF
TRBJ2-5	.	TRBD2	TRBV11-3	TGTGCCAGCAGCAAAGGGGGGGGACTAGAGAACCAAGAGACCCAGTACTTC	CASSKGGGLENQETQYF
TRBJ2-1	.	.	TRBV11-3	TGTGCCAGCAGCTTAGGGCTACAGTCCTACAATGAGCAGTTCTTC	CASSLGLQSYNEQFF
TRBJ1-2	.	.	TRBV27	TGTGCCAGCAGTTTCGGGGGTTCCTACTATGGCTACACCTTC	CASSFGGSYYGYTF
TRBJ2-5	.	TRBD2	TRBV5-1	TGCGCCAGCAGCCCCGGGACTAGCGGGGCCCAAGAGACCCAGTACTTC	CASSPGTSGAQETQYF
TRBJ2-7	.	.	TRBV6-1	TGTGCCAGCAGTGAACTCTACGAGCAGTACTTC	CASSELYEQYF
TRBJ2-7	.	.	TRBV18	TGTGCCAGCTCACCGGAGACCTACGAGCAGTACTTC	CASSPETYEQYF
TRBJ1-1	.	.	TRBV7-9	TGTGCCAGCAGCTTAGTTGGACAGTTGGTTGCAGCTTTCTTT	CASSLVGQLVAAFF
TRBJ2-1	few	TRBD2	TRBV5-1	TGCGCCAGCAGCTTCGGACTAGCGGATTACAATGAGCAGTTCTTC	CASSFGLADYNEQFF
TRBJ2-7	.	TRBD2	TRBV10-3	TGTGCCATCATGAACCTAGGACTAGCGGGACGCGAGCAGTACTTC	CAIMNLGLAGREQYF
TRBJ1-4	.	TRBD1	TRBV19	TGTGCCAGTAGTACGTCCCGGGACAGGGGGCAAAGTGAAAAACTGTTTTTT	CASSTSRDRGQSEKLFF
TRBJ2-3	.	TRBD2	TRBV29-1	TGCAGCGTAAGGGGGACTAGCGCGATATCTAGCACAGATACGCAGTATTTT	CSVRGTSAISSTDTQYF
TRBJ2-7	.	.	TRBV4-2	TGTGCCAGCAGCCCGGACAGCTACGAGCAGTACTTC	CASSPDSYEQYF
TRBJ2-3	.	TRBD1	TRBV28	TGTGCCAGCAGTAGCGACAGGGGCACAGATACGCAGTATTTT	CASSSDRGTDTQYF
TRBJ2-5	few	TRBD1	TRBV7-9	TGTGCCAGCAGCTTAGTTGGGGACAGTGGATGGGAGACCCAGTACTTC	CASSLVGDSGWETQYF
TRBJ1-2	few	TRBD1	TRBV7-2	TGTGCCAGCAGCCCGGACAGGTCGGGTGGCTACACCTTC	CASSPDRSGGYTF
TRBJ2-7	.	.	TRBV11-2	TGTGCCAGCAGCTTACAGCGGGCCTCCTACGAGCAGTACTTC	CASSLQRASYEQYF
TRBJ2-1	once	TRBD1	TRBV5-1	TGCGCCAGCAGCCTGGGACAGGGGATCAATGAGCAGTTCTTC	CASSLGQGINEQFF
TRBJ2-1	.	.	TRBV7-2	TGTGCCAGCAGCTCGGGACATAACAATGAGCAGTTCTTC	CASSSGHNNEQFF
TRBJ1-1	.	.	TRBV9	TGTGCCAGCAGCCAAGGGGGGGAAAACACTGAAGCTTTCTTT	CASSQGGENTEAFF
TRBJ1-6	once	.	TRBV10-3	TGTGCCACGCGAAACCGGGACACATATTCACCCCTCCACTTT	CATRNRDTYSPLHF
TRBJ2-7	.	.	TRBV5-6	TGTGCCAGCAGCGAATTACAGGGATGGGGCTCCTACGAGCAGTACTTC	CASSELQGWGSYEQYF
TRBJ2-7	.	TRBD2	TRBV4-2	TGTGCCAGCAGCCCAGCAACTAGCGGGGGAGTCGACGAGCAGTACTTC	CASSPATSGGVDEQYF
TRBJ2-7	.	.	TRBV4-1	TGCGCCAGCAGCGCCAGGGTAGGCAACGAGCAGTACTTC	CASSARVGNEQYF
TRBJ1-4	.	TRBD1	TRBV4-2	TGTGCCAGCAGCCAAATACCGGGACAGGGCACTAATGAAAAACTGTTTTTT	CASSQIPGQGTNEKLFF
TRBJ2-1	.	TRBD2	TRBV11-2	TGTGCCAGCAGCTCCCCGGGAGGCTACAATGAGCAGTTCTTC	CASSSPGGYNEQFF
TRBJ2-7	.	TRBD2	TRBV7-2	TGTGCCAGCAGCTTAGGTAGCGGGGGAACCCTGTACTTC	CASSLGSGGTLYF
TRBJ1-1	.	TRBD1	TRBV7-2	TGTGCCAGCAGCCCATTCATGTATAGGACAGGGTCCACTGAAGCTTTCTTT	CASSPFMYRTGSTEAFF
TRBJ2-7	.	.	TRBV11-3	TGTGCCAGCAGCTTAGGTTTTGGACTCCCCTACGAGCAGTACTTC	CASSLGFGLPYEQYF
TRBJ2-2	.	TRBD2	TRBV10-3	TGTGCCACTAACGCCAGGACTAGCGGGAACACCGGGGAGCTGTTTTTT	CATNARTSGNTGELFF
TRBJ2-1	.	.	TRBV7-9	TGTGCCAGCAGCTTAGGTCCGGAGCAGTTCTTC	CASSLGPEQFF
TRBJ1-1	.	TRBD1	TRBV5-1	TGCGCCAGCAGCTCGCGGACAGGGAGAAGCACTGAAGCTTTCTTT	CASSSRTGRSTEAFF
TRBJ2-7	.	TRBD1	TRBV7-9	TGTGCCAGCAGCTCCTTCGGGACAGGGTCCTACGAGCAGTACTTC	CASSSFGTGSYEQYF
TRBJ2-2	.	.	TRBV6-5	TGTGCCAGCAGTTGGAGGCTGTCGGGGGAGCTGTTTTTT	CASSWRLSGELFF
TRBJ2-1	.	.	TRBV10-3	TGTGCCATCAGTGGGGACTTCTACAATGAGCAGTTCTTC	CAISGDFYNEQFF
TRBJ2-2	.	.	TRBV2	TGTGCCAGCACCGGGCGGGGGCTGAACACCGGGGAGCTGTTTTTT	CASTGRGLNTGELFF
TRBJ1-2	.	.	TRBV9	TGTGCCAGCAGCGCCCAGGGTGGCTACACCTTC	CASSAQGGYTF
TRBJ2-1	.	.	TRBV6-1	TGTGCCAGCAGTGATTTAGCGGTTTACAATGAGCAGTTCTTC	CASSDLAVYNEQFF
TRBJ2-7	.	.	TRBV10-3	TGTGCCATCAGTGACCAGGAATACTACGAGCAGTACTTC	CAISDQEYYEQYF
TRBJ2-1	.	TRBD2	TRBV28	TGTGCCAGCAACGGGGGGATCTCCTACAATGAGCAGTTCTTC	CASNGGISYNEQFF
TRBJ2-1	.	TRBD2	TRBV2	TGTGCCAGCAGCCAACTAGCGGGGTCCTACAATGAGCAGTTCTTC	CASSQLAGSYNEQFF
TRBJ2-7	.	TRBD2	TRBV13	TGTGCCAGCGCTCGAGCGGGGGAGGTCGTGCAGTACTTC	CASARAGEVVQYF
TRBJ2-1	.	.	TRBV5-1	TGCGCCAGCAGCTTGGCCACCAGCTACAATGAGCAGTTCTTC	CASSLATSYNEQFF
TRBJ2-2	few	.	TRBV18	TGTGCCAGCTCACCACCTACGGGGGATTGGAACACCGGGGAGCTGTTTTTT	CASSPPTGDWNTGELFF
TRBJ2-7	once	TRBD1	TRBV7-2	TGTGCCAGCAGCCTGGACAGGGGAGCCTACGAGCAGTACTTC	CASSLDRGAYEQYF
TRBJ1-5	.	.	TRBV7-2	TGTGCCAGCAGCTTAGTAGTCGTCAGCAATCAGCCCCAGCATTTT	CASSLVVVSNQPQHF